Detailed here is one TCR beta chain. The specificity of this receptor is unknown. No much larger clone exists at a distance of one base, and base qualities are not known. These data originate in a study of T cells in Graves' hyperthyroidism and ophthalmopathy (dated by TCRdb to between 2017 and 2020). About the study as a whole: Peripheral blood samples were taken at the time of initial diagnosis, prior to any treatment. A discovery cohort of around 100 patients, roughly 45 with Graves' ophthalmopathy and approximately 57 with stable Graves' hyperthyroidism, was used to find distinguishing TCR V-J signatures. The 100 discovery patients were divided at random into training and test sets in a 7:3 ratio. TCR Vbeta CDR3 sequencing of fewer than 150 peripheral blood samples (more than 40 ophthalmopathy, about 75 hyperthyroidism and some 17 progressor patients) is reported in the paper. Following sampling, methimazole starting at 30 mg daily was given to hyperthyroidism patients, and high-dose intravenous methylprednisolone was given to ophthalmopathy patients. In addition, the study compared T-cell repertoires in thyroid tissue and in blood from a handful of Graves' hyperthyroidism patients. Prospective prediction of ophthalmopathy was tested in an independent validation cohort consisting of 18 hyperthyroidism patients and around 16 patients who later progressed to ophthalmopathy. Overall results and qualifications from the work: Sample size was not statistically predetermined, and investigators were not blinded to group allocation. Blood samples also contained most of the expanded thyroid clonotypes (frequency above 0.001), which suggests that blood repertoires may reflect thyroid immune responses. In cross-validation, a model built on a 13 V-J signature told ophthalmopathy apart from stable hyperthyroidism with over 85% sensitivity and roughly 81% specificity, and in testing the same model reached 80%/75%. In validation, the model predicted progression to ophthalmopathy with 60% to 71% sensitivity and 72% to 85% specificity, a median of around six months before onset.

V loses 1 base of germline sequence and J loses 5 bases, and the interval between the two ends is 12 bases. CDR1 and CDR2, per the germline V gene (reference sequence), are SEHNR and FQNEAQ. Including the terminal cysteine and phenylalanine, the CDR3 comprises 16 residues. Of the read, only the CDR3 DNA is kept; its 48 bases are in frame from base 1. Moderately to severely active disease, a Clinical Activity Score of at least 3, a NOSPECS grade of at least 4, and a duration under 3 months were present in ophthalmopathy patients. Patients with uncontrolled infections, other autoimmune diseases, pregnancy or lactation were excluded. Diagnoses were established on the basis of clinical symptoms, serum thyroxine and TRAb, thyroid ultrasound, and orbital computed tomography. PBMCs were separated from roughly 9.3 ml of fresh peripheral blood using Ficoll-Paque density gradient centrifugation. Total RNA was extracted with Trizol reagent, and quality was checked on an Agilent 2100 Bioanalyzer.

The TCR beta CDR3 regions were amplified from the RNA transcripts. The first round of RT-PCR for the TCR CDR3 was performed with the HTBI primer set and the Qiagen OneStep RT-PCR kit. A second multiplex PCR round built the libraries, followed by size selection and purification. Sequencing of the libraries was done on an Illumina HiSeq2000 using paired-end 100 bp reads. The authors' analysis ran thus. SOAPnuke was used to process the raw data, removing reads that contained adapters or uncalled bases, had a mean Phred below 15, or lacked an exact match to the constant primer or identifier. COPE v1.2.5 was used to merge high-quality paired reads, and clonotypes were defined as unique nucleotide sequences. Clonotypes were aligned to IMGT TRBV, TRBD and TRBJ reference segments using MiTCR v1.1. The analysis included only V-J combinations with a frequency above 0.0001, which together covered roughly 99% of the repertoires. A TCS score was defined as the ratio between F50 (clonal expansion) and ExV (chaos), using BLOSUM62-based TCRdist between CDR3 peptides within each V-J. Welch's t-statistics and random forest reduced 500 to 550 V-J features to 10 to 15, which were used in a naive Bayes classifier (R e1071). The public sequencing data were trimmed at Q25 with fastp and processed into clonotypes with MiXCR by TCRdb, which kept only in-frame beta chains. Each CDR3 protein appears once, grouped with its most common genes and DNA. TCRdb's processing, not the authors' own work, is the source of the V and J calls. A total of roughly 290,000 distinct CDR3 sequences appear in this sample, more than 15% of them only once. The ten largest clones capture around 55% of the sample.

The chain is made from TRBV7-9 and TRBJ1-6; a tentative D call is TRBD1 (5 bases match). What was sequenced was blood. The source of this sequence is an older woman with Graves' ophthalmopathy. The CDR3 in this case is CASSLGGGPHNSPLHF. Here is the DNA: TGTGCCAGCAGCTTAGGGGGCGGGCCTCATAATTCACCCCTCCACTTT. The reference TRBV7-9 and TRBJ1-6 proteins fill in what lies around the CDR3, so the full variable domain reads DTGVSQNPRHKITKRGQNVTFRCDPISEHNRLYWYRQTLGQGPEFLTYFQNEAQLEKSRLLSDRFSAERPKGSFSTLEIQRTEQGDSAMYLCASSLGGGPHNSPLHFGNGTRLTVT.